A single sample is the source of the 24 T cell receptor beta chains below, sequenced in a study of Graves' ophthalmopathy and Graves' hyperthyroidism. Using RNA transcripts, the TCR beta CDR3 regions were amplified. An initial RT-PCR round employing HTBI primers preceded a second-round multiplex PCR. TCRdb reprocessed the multiplex PCR reads with MiXCR, giving one entry per CDR3 protein. The sample has some 380,000 distinct CDR3 sequences; approximately 15% are singletons. Source material: peripheral blood. The receptor set was obtained from a woman aged 18-29 years with stable Graves' hyperthyroidism.

This clonotype was seen many times. J is TRBJ1-2 and V is TRBV6-1; D is possibly TRBD1 (5 bases). Germline CDR1 is MNHNS and CDR2 is SASEGT. The ends were cut back, 6 bases at V and 4 bases at J, with 21 bases in the middle. This CDR3 has 16 amino acids. The CDR3 nucleotides read TGTGCCAGCAGGCTCCCCCGGGACCGTACCCTCTATGGCTACACCTTC. Translated, it gives CASRLPRDRTLYGYTF.

This clonotype was observed a few times. The CDR3 DNA sequence: TGCAGCGTTCCACCTTCCGGGACAGGGGGGTACGAGCAGTACTTC. The encoded protein is CSVPPSGTGGYEQYF. The rearrangement uses TRBV29-1 and TRBJ2-7; TRBD1 agrees at 11 bases. The CDR3 extends over 15 amino acids. Germline values: CDR1 SQVTM, CDR2 ANQGSEA. The trim removed 5 bases at V and 4 bases at J, leaving 10 bases unmatched.

The chain recombines TRBV12-3 or TRBV12-4 with TRBJ2-2, with 8 bases fitting TRBD1. The CDR3 loop spans 14 amino acids. After removal of 0 bases from V and 15 bases from J, the junction contained 9 bases not matched to a gene. CDR3 residues: CASSLAQTGAGLFF. Written as DNA, the CDR3 is TGTGCCAGCAGTTTAGCCCAGACAGGGGCAGGGTTGTTTTTT.

This clonotype was detected ten times or more. The chain joins TRBV7-8 to TRBJ1-6; 7 bases align to TRBD1. With V trimmed by 1 base and J by 9 bases, 9 bases remained unmatched. This CDR3 has 16 residues. Per germline, CDR1 SGHVS and CDR2 FQNEAQ. In nucleotides, the CDR3 is TGTGCCAGCAGCTTAGACAGGGGCTCGTCTCGTTCACCCCTCCACTTT. As protein: CASSLDRGSSRSPLHF. Complete variable domain (other parts from reference TRBV7-8 and TRBJ1-6): GAGVSQSPRYKVAKRGQDVALRCDPISGHVSLFWYQQALGQGPEFLTYFQNEAQLDKSGLPSDRFFAERPEGSVSTLKIQRTQQEDSAVYLCASSLDRGSSRSPLHFGNGTRLTVT.

This clonotype has ten or more counts. V and J are TRBV7-2 and TRBJ2-7; weak D call: TRBD1 (6 bases). The CDR3 spans 15 residues. Trimming stripped 4 bases from V and 1 base from J, with 14 bases between. CDR1 and CDR2 from the germline V gene are SGHTA and FQGNSA. The CDR3 DNA follows: TGTGCCAGCAGCTCTCGGACAGTTCTTTCCTACGAGCAGTACTTC. Its protein is CASSSRTVLSYEQYF.

V and J are TRBV5-1 and TRBJ1-5; D perhaps matches TRBD1 (5 bases). V lost 3 bases and J 9 bases, leaving 16 bases between the germline ends. The CDR3 length is 14 residues. Germline-derived CDR1 and CDR2 are SGHRS and YFSETQ. The CDR3 protein is CASSWGTGSGPQHF. CDR3 nucleotides: TGCGCCAGCAGCTGGGGGACGGGGTCAGGGCCCCAGCATTTT.

This clonotype was recorded at least ten times. The chain couples TRBV4-1 to TRBJ1-2; D is unresolved. Germline V CDR1 and CDR2: MGHRA, YSYEKL. V lost 0 bases and J 11 bases, leaving 13 bases between the germline ends. The CDR3 sequence is 13 residues long. The chain's CDR3 is CASSQDLRLLYTF. In DNA, the CDR3 is TGCGCCAGCAGCCAAGATCTCCGTCTATTGTACACCTTC.

This clonotype has at least ten counts. This sequence joins TRBV7-9 and TRBJ2-5; D gene ambiguous. Trimming removed 2 bases at V and 2 bases at J, with 9 bases between. Looked up from germline, CDR1 is SEHNR and CDR2 is FQNEAQ (reference sequence). This CDR3 comprises 14 residues. DNA for the CDR3: TGTGCCAGCAGCTTACCCCGGGTACAAGAGACCCAGTACTTC. The encoded protein is CASSLPRVQETQYF.

In this sample, this clonotype turned up many times. The J gene is TRBJ2-5, the V gene TRBV6-1, with D possibly matching TRBD1 (7 bases). The CDR3 sequence is 16 residues long. Germline V lookup: CDR1 MNHNS, CDR2 SASEGT. The germline V and J ends were trimmed by 6 bases and 1 base, with 18 bases remaining between them. In DNA, the CDR3 is TGTGCCAGCAGGCGGGACAGCCTGCCGATCCAAGAGACCCAGTACTTC. It encodes CASRRDSLPIQETQYF.

This clonotype came up a few times. This chain links TRBV3-1 with TRBJ2-5; D is possibly TRBD1 (6 bases). The V end lost 5 bases, the J end lost 5 bases, and 12 bases lay between the germline ends. The CDR3 length is 13 residues. Germline CDR1 LGHDT, CDR2 YNNKEL (reference sequence). The CDR3 loop reads CASSGGRLETQYF. CDR3 bases: TGTGCCAGCAGCGGGGGCCGTCTTGAGACCCAGTACTTC.

A remark on this clonotype: Possible read error: a much larger clone is one base away. Here the CDR3 omits its conserved ending phenylalanine or tryptophan, so a read error is the likely source. The chain uses TRBV7-2 and TRBJ2-7; no clear D. Trimming took off 4 bases at V and 3 bases at J, with 16 bases between the two ends. This CDR3 contains 15 residues. Germline V CDR1 and CDR2: SGHTA, FQGNSA. The CDR3 nucleotides read TGTGCCAGCAGCTCCAGACCGACGACCTACTACGAGCAGTACTAC. The encoded protein is CASSSRPTTYYEQYY.

To note about this clonotype: Since a much larger clone is just one base distant, this may be a read error. The V call is TRBV10-3, the J call TRBJ1-5, with TRBD1 matching over 8 bases. Germline-derived CDR1 and CDR2 are ENHRY and SYGVKD. The CDR3 is 14 residues long. V dropped 7 bases and J dropped 7; count of bases not matched to a gene: 9. The CDR3 reads CAINRTGYSQPQHF. The CDR3 bases are TGTGCCATCAACAGGACAGGGTACAGCCAGCCCCAGCATTTT.

This clonotype was recorded at least ten times. The chain recombines TRBV7-9 with TRBJ2-7, with TRBD1 identical over 9 bases. Germline V lookup: CDR1 SEHNR, CDR2 FQNEAQ (reference sequence). CDR3 length: 15 residues. Trimming at V came to 6 bases and at J to 3 bases, leaving 9 bases not matched to a gene. CDR3 nucleotides: TGTGCCAGCAGTCGGACAGGGGCCGGTATCTACGAGCAGTACTTC. Translation gives CASSRTGAGIYEQYF. Drawing the rest from reference TRBV7-9 and TRBJ2-7, the complete variable domain is DTGVSQNPRHKITKRGQNVTFRCDPISEHNRLYWYRQTLGQGPEFLTYFQNEAQLEKSRLLSDRFSAERPKGSFSTLEIQRTEQGDSAMYLCASSRTGAGIYEQYFGPGTRLTVT.

This chain connects TRBV20-1 to TRBJ2-7; D gene unclear. Trimming took off 2 bases at V and 0 bases at J, with 8 bases between the two ends. The CDR3 loop spans 13 amino acids. Germline CDR1 is DFQATT and CDR2 is SNEGSKA (reference sequence). The DNA of the CDR3 is TGCAGTGCTAGATTCGGGTTCTCCTACGAGCAGTACTTC. This translates into CSARFGFSYEQYF.

This clonotype was seen many times. One end of the junction is discordant with germline, which a read error may explain. This sequence joins TRBV12-3 or TRBV12-4 and TRBJ2-2, with TRBD2 as a possible D gene (6 bases). This CDR3 contains 14 residues. For the CDR3, the DNA is TGTGCCAGCAGACGATCCGGAAGAACCGGGGGGCTGTTTTTT. It translates to CASRRSGRTGGLFF.

The sample holds many counts of this clonotype. The chain combines TRBV2 with TRBJ1-1; D gene uncertain. The CDR3 runs 14 residues. Germline assignment: CDR1 SNHLY and CDR2 FYNNEI. Trimming removed 2 bases from V and 7 bases from J, with 14 bases in between. CDR3 sequence (DNA): TGTGCCAGCAGTGAATCCACCCAGGCGGTTGAAGCTTTCTTT. It encodes CASSESTQAVEAFF.

This clonotype was observed many times. V gene TRBV15 combines with J gene TRBJ1-1; D is unresolved. The V gene lost 1 base and the J gene lost 3 bases, with 12 bases spanning the gap. In germline, CDR1 is LNHNV, CDR2 YYDKDF (reference sequence). The CDR3 runs 15 residues. The CDR3 bases are TGTGCCACCAGCAGAGTCGCACGTGAGGACACTGAAGCTTTCTTT. This translates into CATSRVAREDTEAFF.

Ten or more counts support this clonotype. The chain carries TRBV6-4 and TRBJ2-7, with a weak D call TRBD1 (5 bases). V shed 0 bases and J shed 0 bases, with 18 bases lying between them. The CDR3 loop spans 18 amino acids. Germline CDR1 MRHNA, CDR2 SNTAGT. CDR3 nucleotides: TGTGCCAGCAGTGACTCAGTCTACGACAGACCCTACTCCTACGAGCAGTACTTC. Its translation is CASSDSVYDRPYSYEQYF.

On this clonotype itself: A much larger clone lies a single base off, so this may be a read error. The chain links TRBV20-1 to TRBJ2-5; the match to TRBD2 covers 9 bases. J was trimmed by 7 bases and V by 6 bases; bases with no gene match: 3. This CDR3 comprises 11 residues. Germline assignment: CDR1 DFQATT and CDR2 SNEGSKA (reference sequence). This CDR3 is CSAEREATQYF. The CDR3 DNA reads TGCAGTGCCGAGCGGGAGGCGACCCAGTACTTC.

With regard to this clonotype: Given a much more abundant clone one base away, this may be a read error. This sequence joins TRBV6-5 and TRBJ2-7; TRBD1 might be the D (5 bases). Looked up from germline, CDR1 is MNHEY and CDR2 is SVGAGI. The germline V and J ends were trimmed by 8 bases and 2 bases, with 16 bases remaining between them. The CDR3 runs 14 residues. The CDR3 spells CASCFGVGPYEQYF. CDR3 bases: TGTGCCAGCTGTTTTGGGGTGGGGCCCTACGAGCAGTACTTC.

In this sample, this clonotype turned up many times. The chain carries TRBV3-1 and TRBJ1-2; D call uncertain. Trimming removed 7 bases at V and 3 bases at J, with 15 bases between. The CDR3 covers 14 residues. Per germline, CDR1 LGHDT and CDR2 YNNKEL (reference sequence). The CDR3 DNA is TGTGCCAGCACCCAGCTGGGCGGATACTATGGCTACACCTTC. This encodes CASTQLGGYYGYTF.

There are many counts of this clonotype. The V call is TRBV20-1, the J call TRBJ1-1; D call uncertain. Looked up from germline, CDR1 is DFQATT and CDR2 is SNEGSKA (reference sequence). This CDR3 comprises 14 residues. The V end was cut by 4 bases, the J end by 0 bases, with 12 bases between. CDR3 sequence: CSATRRHVNTEAFF. DNA for the CDR3: TGCAGTGCTACCCGAAGGCATGTGAACACTGAAGCTTTCTTT.

This clonotype showed up just a few times. The rearrangement joins TRBV7-8 to TRBJ1-1, with TRBD1 matching over 9 bases. This CDR3 is built from 15 residues. Germline V CDR1 and CDR2: SGHVS, FQNEAQ. V lost 3 bases and J lost 11; bases outside the gene matches: 13. CDR3 sequence reads: CASSFPRTGVRTAFF. CDR3 nucleotides: TGTGCCAGCAGCTTCCCGAGGACAGGGGTAAGGACGGCTTTCTTT. Variable domain in full (rest from reference TRBV7-8 and TRBJ1-1): GAGVSQSPRYKVAKRGQDVALRCDPISGHVSLFWYQQALGQGPEFLTYFQNEAQLDKSGLPSDRFFAERPEGSVSTLKIQRTQQEDSAVYLCASSFPRTGVRTAFFGQGTRLTVV.

This clonotype occurred many times. The rearrangement uses TRBV6-5 and TRBJ2-7; D may be TRBD1 (5 bases). The germline V gene has CDR1 MNHEY and CDR2 SVGAGI. This CDR3 is 14 amino acids long. Trimming took 0 bases from V and 6 from J, leaving 12 bases between them. The CDR3 is CASSYSRGAGEQYF. The CDR3 region has the DNA TGTGCCAGCAGTTACTCAAGGGGCGCAGGCGAGCAGTACTTC.